The clone carrying this T cell receptor beta chain was recorded at least ten times. The antigen remains undetermined. Using its own MiXCR run on the multiplex PCR reads, TCRdb lists one record per CDR3 protein. The data hold roughly 130,000 distinct CDR3 sequences, with nearly 20% observed a single time. This record belongs to a study of breast tumors, draining lymph nodes, adjacent tissues. Findings and caveats of the study: Tumor TCR diversity was below lymph nodes but above nontumor tissue. Luminal-like breast cancer showed significantly greater tumor-nontumor repertoire similarity than basal-like breast cancer did. That most tumor T cells come from lymph nodes remained unproven. The data were judged consistent with most tumor T cells coming from lymph node and expanding in tumor.

Breast cancer patients provided tissue from their axillary draining lymph nodes. The origin of this receptor is a female donor with breast cancer. Some clones in this sample may be carry-over from other donors' samples. The sequenced material came from axillary lymph node tissue.

DNA for the CDR3: TGTGCCAGCAGCTTTTTAACGAACACCGGGGAGCTGTTTTTT. Amino acids: CASSFLTNTGELFF. The rearrangement links TRBV11-2 to TRBJ2-2, with unresolved D. Germline CDR1 SGHAT, CDR2 FQNNGV. The V and J ends lost 3 bases and 0 bases respectively, with 5 bases between them. CDR3 length: 14 amino acids.